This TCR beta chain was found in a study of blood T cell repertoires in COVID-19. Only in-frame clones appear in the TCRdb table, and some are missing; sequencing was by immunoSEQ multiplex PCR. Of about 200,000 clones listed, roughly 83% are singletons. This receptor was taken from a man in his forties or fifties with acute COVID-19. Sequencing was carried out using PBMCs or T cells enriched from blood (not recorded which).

In DNA, the CDR3 is TGTGCCAGCCGTGGTCTTAGAACAGATACGCAGTATTTT. This sequence encodes CASRGLRTDTQYF. The V gene is TRBV27, the J gene TRBJ2-3; D remains ambiguous. The CDR3 is made up of 13 amino acids. Trimming took 8 bases from V and 3 from J, leaving 12 bases between them. Germline loops: CDR1 MNHEY, CDR2 SMNVEV (reference sequence).